Below, 12 T cell receptor beta chains from the same sample are listed, as sequenced in a study of Graves' ophthalmopathy and Graves' hyperthyroidism. RNA transcripts were the template, and TCR beta CDR3 regions were amplified from them. HTBI primers primed a first-round RT-PCR, and a second-round multiplex PCR followed. TCRdb fed the multiplex PCR reads into MiXCR, producing one record per CDR3 protein. The sample shows approximately 330,000 distinct CDR3 sequences, 17% of them seen only once. The sample comprised peripheral blood. These TCRs come from an adult man with Graves' ophthalmopathy.

The table lists this clonotype with many counts. The genes are TRBV4-1 and TRBJ1-5; possible D gene TRBD1, 5 bases. Germline assignment: CDR1 MGHRA and CDR2 YSYEKL. Trimming removed 1 base at V and 4 bases at J, with 11 bases between. The CDR3 is made up of 15 amino acids. CDR3 coding DNA: TGCGCCAGCAGCCAAGTGGGGGGGGAGAATCAGCCCCAGCATTTT. It codes for CASSQVGGENQPQHF.

This CDR3 reads CASSSGSLQADTEAFF. CDR3 bases: TGTGCCAGCAGTTCCGGGTCCCTACAAGCGGACACTGAAGCTTTCTTT. The V gene is TRBV28, the J gene TRBJ1-1, with D hard to call. The CDR3 has 16 residues. The germline V gene has CDR1 MDHEN and CDR2 SYDVKM. V was pared by 4 bases and J by 3 bases, with 18 bases between.

At least ten counts were recorded for this clonotype. This chain uses TRBV12-3 or TRBV12-4 with TRBJ2-2, with D unclear. The V end lost 7 bases, the J end lost 6 bases, and 18 bases lay between the germline ends. The CDR3 sequence is 15 residues long. CDR3 protein: CASTPGPPGPGELFF. CDR3 sequence (DNA): TGTGCCAGCACCCCCGGACCACCAGGCCCCGGGGAGCTGTTTTTT.

This clonotype appeared a single time. The V and J genes are TRBV6-1 and TRBJ1-1; the D is unclear. CDR1 is MNHNS, CDR2 SASEGT, per germline. The CDR3 is 16 residues long. The ends were cut back, 2 bases at V and 1 base at J, with 14 bases in the middle. CDR3 in DNA: TGTGCCAGCAGTGAACTACGGCCGAGACCGAACACTGAAGCTTTCTTT. It is translated as CASSELRPRPNTEAFF.

At least ten counts were recorded for this clonotype. The V call is TRBV30, the J call TRBJ1-5; a weak D match, TRBD1 (6 bases). The CDR3 covers 13 residues. CDR1 GTSNPN and CDR2 SVGIG come from the germline V gene (reference sequence). The germline V and J ends were trimmed by 1 base and 3 bases, with 7 bases remaining between them. DNA for the CDR3: TGTGCCTGGAGTGGACAGGTCAATCAGCCCCAGCATTTT. This sequence encodes CAWSGQVNQPQHF.

This clonotype was observed at least ten times. The rearrangement links TRBV11-1 to TRBJ2-7; D is uncertain. Germline V gives CDR1 SGHAT, CDR2 FQDESV (reference sequence). The CDR3 length is 14 residues. Trimming pared 4 bases from V and 2 bases from J, leaving 12 bases between. CDR3 DNA: TGTGCCAGCAGCTCGACTGGTTCCCCCTACGAGCAGTACTTC. Its protein is CASSSTGSPYEQYF.

The gene calls are TRBV6-5 and TRBJ1-1; D not certain. Germline V gene lookup returns CDR1 MNHEY and CDR2 SVGAGI. The V and J ends lost 2 bases and 6 bases respectively, with 13 bases between them. CDR3 length equals 14 residues. The CDR3 here is CASSYDPGSPEAFF. The CDR3 DNA is TGTGCCAGCAGTTACGACCCTGGGAGTCCTGAAGCTTTCTTT.

This clonotype was recorded many times. The chain has TRBV20-1 and TRBJ1-2, with D tentatively TRBD1 (5 bases). Germline V CDR1 and CDR2: DFQATT, SNEGSKA (reference sequence). The V and J ends lost 3 bases and 5 bases respectively, with 10 bases between them. This CDR3 has 12 residues. CDR3 sequence (DNA): TGCAGTGCTAGCAGGGTTTCATATGGCTACACCTTC. It encodes CSASRVSYGYTF.

This clonotype has a count of ten or more. V is TRBV4-1 and J is TRBJ1-6, with no clear D. CDR1 is MGHRA and CDR2 is YSYEKL in the germline V gene. Trimming took off 0 bases at V and 9 bases at J, with 0 bases between the two ends. This CDR3 region has 11 residues. This CDR3 is CASSQDSPLHF. CDR3 bases: TGCGCCAGCAGCCAAGATTCACCCCTCCACTTT.

In its sample, this clonotype was seen many times. The rearrangement joins TRBV11-2 to TRBJ2-5; 8 bases are a match to TRBD2. This CDR3 spans 16 amino acids. V was clipped by 2 bases and J by 3 bases; unmatched bases: 8. Germline CDR1 SGHAT, CDR2 FQNNGV. The CDR3 DNA reads as TGTGCCAGCAGCTTACGCGGGGCGGGGGGCGAAGAGACCCAGTACTTC. It is translated as CASSLRGAGGEETQYF. The full variable domain, its missing parts supplied by reference TRBV11-2 and TRBJ2-5, is EAGVAQSPRYKIIEKRQSVAFWCNPISGHATLYWYQQILGQGPKLLIQFQNNGVVDDSQLPKDRFSAERLKGVDSTLKIQPAKLEDSAVYLCASSLRGAGGEETQYFGPGTRLLVL.

This clonotype came up a few times. This may be a read error: a much more frequent sequence differs by one nucleotide. The chain couples TRBV5-4 to TRBJ1-3, with D possibly TRBD1 on 6 matching bases. Germline assignment: CDR1 SGHNT and CDR2 YYREEE (reference sequence). Trimming removed 5 bases at V and 0 bases at J, with 12 bases between. The CDR3 extends over 15 amino acids. The CDR3, as DNA: TGTGCCAGCAGAGACAGGCGTTCCTCTGGAAACACCATATATTTT. This encodes CASRDRRSSGNTIYF.

This clonotype was recorded at least ten times. V gene TRBV9 combines with J gene TRBJ2-5; weak D call: TRBD2 (6 bases). Trimming cost V 6 bases and J 2 bases, with 14 bases left between them. Germline CDR1 SGDLS, CDR2 YYNGEE. The CDR3 spans 14 residues. The CDR3 sequence is CASNVGGSQETQYF. The CDR3 nucleotides read TGTGCCAGCAACGTGGGGGGATCTCAAGAGACCCAGTACTTC.